These 15 T cell receptor beta chains were all obtained from the same sample, sequenced in a study of blood T cell repertoires in COVID-19. The method was immunoSEQ multiplex PCR; TCRdb's version includes in-frame clones alone and lacks a portion of them. This sample has approximately 17,000 clones; about 91% occur once, and the top ten carry approximately 5%. Sequenced: PBMCs or T cells enriched from blood (not recorded which). The receptors were gathered from a woman aged 30 to 39 who had recovered from COVID-19.

The V gene is TRBV5-4, the J gene TRBJ2-7; TRBD2 aligns across 15 bases. J lost 4 bases, V lost 5 bases, and 7 bases had no gene match. The V gene's germline CDR1 is SGHNT and CDR2 YYREEE (reference sequence). CDR3 length: 16 amino acids. The CDR3: CASSRGTSGGNYEQYF. CDR3 coding DNA: TGTGCCAGCAGTCGGGGGACTAGCGGGGGGAATTACGAGCAGTACTTC.

CDR3: CASSAELAGGGEQETQYF. Here the CDR3 DNA reads TGTGCCAGCAGCGCCGAACTAGCGGGGGGCGGGGAGCAAGAGACCCAGTACTTC. This rearrangement joins TRBV9 to TRBJ2-5; 12 nucleotides align to TRBD2. The V segment lost 3 bases and the J segment 2 bases; nucleotides outside the gene matches: 11. The CDR3 is 18 amino acids. Germline CDR1 is SGDLS and CDR2 is YYNGEE.

As DNA, the CDR3 is TGTGCCAGCAGCCGGACTAGCGGGGGGCTGTCGAACACCGGGGAGCTGTTTTTT. Translating it yields CASSRTSGGLSNTGELFF. The J gene is TRBJ2-2, the V gene TRBV6-2 or TRBV6-3; 14 bases are a match to TRBD2. There are 18 residues in the CDR3. Trimming cost V 6 bases and J 0 bases; bases outside gene matches: 6. Germline CDR1 is MNHEY and CDR2 is SVGEGT.

The chain has TRBV24-1 and TRBJ1-2, with 8 bases that match TRBD1. Trimming removed 5 bases from V and 9 bases from J; junction bases left unmatched: 7. Germline CDR1 is KGHDR and CDR2 is SFDVKD. This CDR3 contains 13 residues. The DNA for the CDR3 is TGTGCCACCAGTGGGAGCGACAGGGGACGCTACACCTTC. Its protein product is CATSGSDRGRYTF.

The chain combines TRBV19 with TRBJ2-7; D gene unclear. Deletions cut 11 bases from V and 2 bases from J, with 25 bases between. The CDR3 contains 16 residues. Germline lookup yields CDR1 LNHDA and CDR2 SQIVND (reference sequence). CDR3 bases: TGTGCCTCGAGACCGCGCGCGGCCCCCGAAGCCTACGAGCAGTACTTC. Translation gives CASRPRAAPEAYEQYF.

The chain recombines TRBV2 with TRBJ1-1; tentatively, D is TRBD1 (5 bases). This CDR3 has 16 residues. The V end lost 0 bases, the J end lost 3 bases, and 14 bases lay between the germline ends. Per the germline V gene, CDR1 is SNHLY and CDR2 is FYNNEI. The CDR3 loop is CASSEATELLHTEAFF. The CDR3 nucleotides are TGTGCCAGCAGTGAAGCGACAGAACTCCTCCACACTGAAGCTTTCTTT. The complete variable domain, with remaining parts taken from reference TRBV2 and TRBJ1-1, reads EPEVTQTPSHQVTQMGQEVILRCVPISNHLYFYWYRQILGQKVEFLVSFYNNEISEKSEIFDDQFSVERPDGSNFTLKIRSTKLEDSAMYFCASSEATELLHTEAFFGQGTRLTVV.

The chain carries TRBV6-2 or TRBV6-3 and TRBJ1-1; the match to TRBD1 covers 7 bases. V was clipped by 0 bases and J by 0 bases; unmatched bases: 10. From germline, CDR1 is MNHEY and CDR2 SVGEGT. The CDR3 sequence is 18 residues long. CDR3 DNA: TGTGCCAGCAGTTACTCGGTCGGGACAGCCGTCATGAACACTGAAGCTTTCTTT. It translates to CASSYSVGTAVMNTEAFF.

CDR3 DNA: TGTGCCGGGTCCCCGACGGGGAACTATGGCTACACCTTC. Encoded protein: CAGSPTGNYGYTF. The chain joins TRBV18 to TRBJ1-2, with unresolved D. The CDR3 has 13 residues. CDR1 is KGHSH and CDR2 is LQKENI in the germline V gene. Trimming cost V 11 bases and J 2 bases, with 15 bases left between them.

This clone turned up a few times. The chain recombines TRBV9 with TRBJ1-2, with D possibly being TRBD1 (5 bases). V was clipped by 0 bases and J by 6 bases, with 9 bases between them. CDR1 is SGDLS, CDR2 YYNGEE, per germline. The CDR3 has 13 amino acids. The DNA of the CDR3 is TGTGCCAGCAGCGTAGTTGGCAGGGATGGCTACACCTTC. Translated, it gives CASSVVGRDGYTF.

The V call is TRBV28, the J call TRBJ2-7, with 10 bases aligning to TRBD1. This CDR3 is built from 16 residues. J was trimmed by 0 bases and V by 7 bases; bases with no gene match: 9. The germline V gene has CDR1 MDHEN and CDR2 SYDVKM. The CDR3 loop is CASNRGTGASSYEQYF. The CDR3 nucleotides are TGTGCCAGCAACCGCGGGACAGGGGCCAGCTCCTACGAGCAGTACTTC.

This sequence joins TRBV27 and TRBJ2-2; weak D call: TRBD2 (6 bases). In germline, CDR1 is MNHEY, CDR2 SMNVEV (reference sequence). Trimming removed 7 bases from V and 6 bases from J, with 15 bases in between. CDR3 length: 14 amino acids. CDR3 sequence: CASTRDSWAGELFF. The CDR3 DNA reads as TGTGCCAGCACTCGGGACTCCTGGGCCGGGGAGCTGTTTTTT.

This clone came up once. This chain links TRBV19 with TRBJ1-2, with D hard to call. Trimming cost V 1 base and J 4 bases, with 7 bases left between them. Germline lookup yields CDR1 LNHDA and CDR2 SQIVND (reference sequence). There are 13 residues in the CDR3. CDR3 nucleotide sequence: TGTGCCAGTAGTATAGGGGCTGCCTATGGCTACACCTTC. Its translation: CASSIGAAYGYTF. The variable domain in full, with the rest retrieved from reference TRBV19 and TRBJ1-2, is DGGITQSPKYLFRKEGQNVTLSCEQNLNHDAMYWYRQDPGQGLRLIYYSQIVNDFQKGDIAEGYSVSREKKESFPLTVTSAQKNPTAFYLCASSIGAAYGYTFGSGTRLTVV.

The table lists this clone with a count of one. The V call is TRBV5-5, the J call TRBJ1-6; D is ambiguous. Per germline, CDR1 SGHKS and CDR2 YYEKEE (reference sequence). CDR3 length equals 14 residues. Trimming cost V 4 bases and J 6 bases, with 11 bases left between them. CDR3 protein: CASSPQVGNSPLHF. CDR3 DNA: TGTGCCAGCAGCCCCCAGGTGGGTAATTCACCCCTCCACTTT.

V gene TRBV11-2 combines with J gene TRBJ1-1; D call uncertain. The CDR3 contains 15 residues. From germline, CDR1 is SGHAT and CDR2 FQNNGV. The V gene lost 5 bases and the J gene lost 1 base, with 14 bases spanning the gap. CDR3 in amino acids: CASSGNIGRNTEAFF. The CDR3 nucleotides are TGTGCCAGCAGCGGAAACATAGGGAGGAACACTGAAGCTTTCTTT.

V and J are TRBV28 and TRBJ1-2; TRBD1 matches 8 bases. From germline, CDR1 is MDHEN and CDR2 SYDVKM. V was pared by 2 bases and J by 2 bases, with 7 bases of the junction left unmatched. This CDR3 comprises 16 residues. The CDR3 loop is CASSLGLGQGNYGYTF. The CDR3 coding sequence is TGTGCCAGCAGTTTAGGACTAGGACAGGGCAACTATGGCTACACCTTC.